This T cell receptor beta chain was profiled in a study of blood T cell repertoires in COVID-19. Some clones are missing from TCRdb's copy, which holds only in-frame ones; the method was immunoSEQ multiplex PCR. Found here are about 190,000 clones, around four fifths of them singletons; the top ten hold around 15%. The CDR3 loop spans 17 amino acids. Trimming cost V 7 bases and J 4 bases; bases outside gene matches: 12. CDR1 and CDR2 (germline): LNHDA, SQIVND (reference sequence). This TCR was sampled from a woman aged 45-60 years who had recovered from COVID-19. The V and J genes are TRBV19 and TRBJ2-1, with 11 bases lining up with TRBD2. What was sequenced was PBMCs or T cells enriched from blood (not recorded which). Written as DNA, the CDR3 is TGTGCCAGTATGGAGCTAGCGGGAGGCCGCAAGTACAATGAGCAGTTCTTC. Amino acid sequence: CASMELAGGRKYNEQFF.